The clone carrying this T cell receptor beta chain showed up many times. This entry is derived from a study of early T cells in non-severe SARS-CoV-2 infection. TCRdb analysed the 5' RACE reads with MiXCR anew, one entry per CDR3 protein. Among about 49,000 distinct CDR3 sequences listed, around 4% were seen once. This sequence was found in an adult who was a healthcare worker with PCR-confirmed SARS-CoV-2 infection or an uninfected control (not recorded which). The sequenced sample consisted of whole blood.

The CDR3 here is CASSLRGRYNEQFF. In nucleotides, the CDR3 is TGTGCCAGCAGCTTAAGAGGGCGGTACAATGAGCAGTTCTTC. The rearrangement joins TRBV7-9 to TRBJ2-1, with TRBD2 as a possible D gene (5 bases). This CDR3 contains 14 residues. In germline, CDR1 is SEHNR, CDR2 FQNEAQ (reference sequence). The germline V and J ends were trimmed by 2 bases and 4 bases, with 9 bases remaining between them.